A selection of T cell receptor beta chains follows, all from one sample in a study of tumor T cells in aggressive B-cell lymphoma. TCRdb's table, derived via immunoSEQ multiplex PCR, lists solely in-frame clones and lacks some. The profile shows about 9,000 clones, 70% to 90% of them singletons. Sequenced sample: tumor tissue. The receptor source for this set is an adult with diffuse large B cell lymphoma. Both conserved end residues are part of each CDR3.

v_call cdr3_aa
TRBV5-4 CASSSGADRSSYNEQFF
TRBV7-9 CASSLIGGGQPQHF
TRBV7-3 CASSLNRENTEAFF
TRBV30 CASGAGAGGTDTQYF
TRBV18 CASSPELIYEQYF
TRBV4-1 CASSPGGYNKQFF
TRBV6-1 CASSRGTDTQYF
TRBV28 CASSLDFLTYNEQFF
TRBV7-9 CASKLGGEAFF